This T cell receptor beta chain was captured by sequencing in a study of PD-L1 blockade in urothelial cancer. The wider study: Administration of atezolizumab to patients began around 2014, at 1,200 mg intravenously every 3 weeks. Blood samples had a median of around 150,000 T cells.

The CDR3 sequence is 15 residues long. In germline, CDR1 is SGHVS, CDR2 FQNEAQ. With 5 bases removed from V and 4 bases from J, the gap between germline ends came to 15 bases. This table comes from immunoSEQ multiplex PCR, and its TCRdb copy is limited to in-frame clones, with some not included. The sample contains 85,000 to 100,000 clones, more than 90% of which appear only once. Sequencing used PBMCs, obtained around atezolizumab (anti-PD-L1) treatment. The chain has TRBV7-8 and TRBJ1-5; TRBD1 is a possible D gene (6 bases). This clonotype was obtained from a man aged 60 to 75 with urothelial cancer. The chain's CDR3 is CASSQGGGLNQPQHF. CDR3 nucleotides: TGTGCCAGCAGCCAAGGGGGTGGCTTAAATCAGCCCCAGCATTTT.